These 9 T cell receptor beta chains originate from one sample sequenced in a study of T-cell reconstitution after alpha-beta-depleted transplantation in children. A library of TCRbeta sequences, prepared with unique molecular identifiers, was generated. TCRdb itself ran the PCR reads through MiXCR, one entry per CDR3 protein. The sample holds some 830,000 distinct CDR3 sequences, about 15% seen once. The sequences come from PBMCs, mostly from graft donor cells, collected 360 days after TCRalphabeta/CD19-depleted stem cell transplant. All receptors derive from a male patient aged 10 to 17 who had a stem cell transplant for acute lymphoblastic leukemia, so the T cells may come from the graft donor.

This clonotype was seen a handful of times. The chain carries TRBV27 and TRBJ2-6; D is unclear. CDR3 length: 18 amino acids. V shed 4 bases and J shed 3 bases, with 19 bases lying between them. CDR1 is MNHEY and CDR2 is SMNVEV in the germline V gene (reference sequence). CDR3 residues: CASSWAGLENGGANVLTF. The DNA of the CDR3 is TGTGCCAGCAGTTGGGCAGGCCTAGAAAATGGTGGGGCCAACGTCCTGACTTTC.

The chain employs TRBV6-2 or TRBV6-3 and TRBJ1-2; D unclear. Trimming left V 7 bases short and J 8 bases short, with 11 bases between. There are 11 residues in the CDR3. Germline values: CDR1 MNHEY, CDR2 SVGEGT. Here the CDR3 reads CASTNNRGYTF. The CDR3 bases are TGTGCCAGCACTAACAACCGCGGCTACACCTTC.

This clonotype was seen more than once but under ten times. The CDR3 coding sequence is TGTGCCAGCAGTTTCGGGAGTGGATCCTTCTCTGGAAACACCATATATTTT. This gives the protein CASSFGSGSFSGNTIYF. V is TRBV12-3 or TRBV12-4 and J is TRBJ1-3; no clear D gene. The CDR3 covers 17 residues. V was cut by 3 bases and J by 0 bases, with 15 bases left in between.

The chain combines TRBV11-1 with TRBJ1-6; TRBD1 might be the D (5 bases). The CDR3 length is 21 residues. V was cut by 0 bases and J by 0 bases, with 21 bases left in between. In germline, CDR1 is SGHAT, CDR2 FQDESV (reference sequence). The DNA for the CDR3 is TGTGCCAGCAGCTTAGCGTCGCCAGGGAAGGGAAGGTGCTCCTATAATTCACCCCTCCACTTT. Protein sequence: CASSLASPGKGRCSYNSPLHF. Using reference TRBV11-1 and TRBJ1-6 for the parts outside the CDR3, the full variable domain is EAEVAQSPRYKITEKSQAVAFWCDPISGHATLYWYRQILGQGPELLVQFQDESVVDDSQLPKDRFSAERLKGVDSTLKIQPAELGDSAMYLCASSLASPGKGRCSYNSPLHFGNGTRLTVT.

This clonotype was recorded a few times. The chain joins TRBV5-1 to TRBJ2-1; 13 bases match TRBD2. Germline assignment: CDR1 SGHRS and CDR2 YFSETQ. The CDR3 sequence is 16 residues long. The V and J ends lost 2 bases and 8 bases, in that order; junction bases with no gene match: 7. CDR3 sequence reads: CASSFPRLAGGDEQFF. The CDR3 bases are TGCGCCAGCAGCTTCCCACGACTAGCGGGAGGTGATGAGCAGTTCTTC.

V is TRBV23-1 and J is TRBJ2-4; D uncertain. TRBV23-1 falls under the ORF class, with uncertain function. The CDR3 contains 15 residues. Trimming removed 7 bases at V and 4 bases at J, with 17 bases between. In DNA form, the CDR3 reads TGCGCCAGCACTCTTGTCCGGCAGAAAAAAAACATTCAGTACTTC. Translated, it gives CASTLVRQKKNIQYF.

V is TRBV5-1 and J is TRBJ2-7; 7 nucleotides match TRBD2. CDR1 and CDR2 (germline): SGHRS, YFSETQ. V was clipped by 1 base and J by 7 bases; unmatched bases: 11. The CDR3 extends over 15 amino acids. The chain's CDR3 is CASSLSSGGTDEQYF. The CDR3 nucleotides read TGCGCCAGCAGCTTGTCCTCGGGAGGAACGGATGAGCAGTACTTC.

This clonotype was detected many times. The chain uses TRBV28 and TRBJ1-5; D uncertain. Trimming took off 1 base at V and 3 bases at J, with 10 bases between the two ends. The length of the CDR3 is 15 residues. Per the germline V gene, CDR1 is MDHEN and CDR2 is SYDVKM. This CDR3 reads CASSLSRVLNQPQHF. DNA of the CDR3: TGTGCCAGCAGTTTATCAAGGGTCCTCAATCAGCCCCAGCATTTT.

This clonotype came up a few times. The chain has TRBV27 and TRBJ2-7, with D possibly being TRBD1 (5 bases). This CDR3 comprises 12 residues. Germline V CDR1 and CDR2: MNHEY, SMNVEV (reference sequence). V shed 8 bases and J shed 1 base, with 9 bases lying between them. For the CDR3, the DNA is TGTGCCAGCCAGGGTATTTCCTACGAGCAGTACTTC. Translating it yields CASQGISYEQYF.